The 16 T cell receptor beta chains in this list originate from one sample, sequenced in a study of vaccination effects on CD4 cells after COVID-19. The antigens these receptors bind are not known. Generated by immunoSEQ multiplex PCR, the TCRdb table keeps only in-frame clones and is missing some. The profile shows roughly 45,000 clones, around three quarters of them singletons. Ahead of sequencing, the ViraFEST assay grew antigen-specific CD4+ T cells using viral peptide pools. A 10-day culture period preceded the isolation of CD4+ T cells. Nucleocapsid antibodies stayed negative before and after vaccination, showing no earlier SARS-CoV-2 infection. The material was CD4+ T cells from PBMCs cultured with SARS-CoV-2 spike peptides, obtained before COVID-19 vaccination. These receptors were obtained from a human donor who received a COVID-19 vaccine.

J is TRBJ1-2 and V is TRBV7-2, with D tentatively TRBD1 (6 bases). Germline CDR1 and CDR2: SGHTA and FQGNSA. V dropped 1 base and J dropped 6 bases, with 9 bases sitting between them. There are 13 residues in the CDR3. The CDR3 nucleotides read TGTGCCAGCAGCTTAGAACAGGGACATGGCTACACCTTC. It specifies CASSLEQGHGYTF.

The chain carries TRBV4-1 and TRBJ1-2; possible D gene TRBD1, 6 bases. The CDR3 extends over 16 amino acids. The germline V gene encodes CDR1 MGHRA and CDR2 YSYEKL. The ends were cut back, 0 bases at V and 8 bases at J, with 19 bases in the middle. The CDR3 loop is CASSQDSAGALWGYTF. DNA of the CDR3: TGCGCCAGCAGCCAAGATTCGGCAGGGGCGCTGTGGGGCTACACCTTC.

The chain joins TRBV6-1 to TRBJ2-6, with D possibly matching TRBD1 (6 bases). Germline CDR1 is MNHNS and CDR2 is SASEGT. The CDR3 has 15 amino acids. V shed 3 bases and J shed 2 bases, with 8 bases lying between them. In DNA, the CDR3 is TGTGCCAGCAGTGAGGGGACAACTGGGGCCAACGTCCTGACTTTC. It yields the protein CASSEGTTGANVLTF.

The chain uses TRBV5-1 and TRBJ1-2; the D gene is possibly TRBD1 (5 bases). From germline, CDR1 is SGHRS and CDR2 YFSETQ. V was pared by 4 bases and J by 4 bases, with 23 bases between. CDR3 size: 17 residues. The CDR3 DNA reads TGCGCCAGCAGCCCCCCCGGGCAGGGCGCCCCGGGCTATGGCTACACCTTC. Translation: CASSPPGQGAPGYGYTF.

V gene TRBV9 combines with J gene TRBJ2-1; D is uncertain. Trimming removed 0 bases from V and 6 bases from J, with 16 bases in between. This CDR3 is 16 amino acids long. CDR1 and CDR2 (germline): SGDLS, YYNGEE. The CDR3 DNA reads TGTGCCAGCAGCGTAGTCGAAAGGTCTTCTAGCAATGAGCAGTTCTTC. Its protein product is CASSVVERSSSNEQFF.

The DNA of the CDR3 is TGTGCCATCAGTGATCCCCCTAGCGGGGCACCTTGGACCCAGTACTTC. Amino acid sequence: CAISDPPSGAPWTQYF. The V gene is TRBV10-3, the J gene TRBJ2-5; 9 bases map to TRBD2. Germline lookup yields CDR1 ENHRY and CDR2 SYGVKD. The CDR3 runs to 16 residues. Unmatched junction bases numbered 12, after V lost 3 bases and J lost 7 bases.

This clone was seen a handful of times. V usage is TRBV29-1 and J usage is TRBJ2-3; D not resolved. In germline, CDR1 is SQVTM, CDR2 ANQGSEA. V was cut by 8 bases and J by 3 bases, with 6 bases left in between. The CDR3 contains 10 residues. CDR3 nucleotides: TGCAGCTTAGGGACAGATACGCAGTATTTT. Its translation is CSLGTDTQYF.

This clone appeared once. The gene calls are TRBV2 and TRBJ2-5; 16 bases are shared with TRBD2. The CDR3 contains 17 residues. J gave up 1 base and V 5 bases, and 4 bases lay outside the gene matches. CDR1 SNHLY and CDR2 FYNNEI come from the germline V gene. In DNA, the CDR3 is TGTGCCAGCAGTTTCGGGACTAGCGGGGGGGCCCAAGAGACCCAGTACTTC. Amino acid sequence: CASSFGTSGGAQETQYF.

This clone was counted between two and nine times. CDR3 coding DNA: TGTGCCAGTAGTATAGGAGCCCAGGGACACACCGGGGAGCTGTTTTTT. It translates to CASSIGAQGHTGELFF. The chain joins TRBV19 to TRBJ2-2; D tentatively fits TRBD1 or TRBD2 (5 bases each). CDR3 length equals 16 residues. V dropped 1 base and J dropped 3 bases, with 12 bases sitting between them. Germline CDR1 and CDR2: LNHDA and SQIVND (reference sequence).

The rearrangement uses TRBV7-8 and TRBJ2-3; TRBD2 agrees at 12 bases. V lost 4 bases, J lost 10 bases, and 18 bases stayed unmatched. Germline CDR1 is SGHVS and CDR2 is FQNEAQ. CDR3 length equals 18 residues. CDR3 region: CASSSPFTGTSGSYPQYF. CDR3 coding DNA: TGTGCCAGCAGCTCACCTTTCACCGGGACTAGCGGGTCGTATCCGCAGTATTTT.

The genes are TRBV5-8 and TRBJ1-5; no firm D call. In germline, CDR1 is SGHTS, CDR2 YDEGEE. The V end was cut by 2 bases, the J end by 4 bases, with 7 bases between. The CDR3 sequence is 13 residues long. The DNA of the CDR3 is TGTGCCAGCAGCTTTGGCCGAAATCAGCCCCAGCATTTT. Amino acid sequence: CASSFGRNQPQHF.

A few counts support this clone. The chain links TRBV28 to TRBJ2-1, with a tentative D call TRBD1 (6 bases). Looked up from germline, CDR1 is MDHEN and CDR2 is SYDVKM. Trimming shortened V by 3 bases and J by 3 bases, and 9 bases separated the two germline ends. CDR3 length: 14 residues. CDR3 region: CASSFQQGYNEQFF. The CDR3 region has the DNA TGTGCCAGCAGTTTTCAACAGGGCTACAATGAGCAGTTCTTC.

Points on this clone: Different DNA sequences within this sample yield the same CDR3. The chain has TRBV7-3 and TRBJ2-5; 9 bases align to TRBD2. CDR3 length: 14 residues. The V gene end was trimmed by 2 bases and the J gene end by 4 bases; junction bases not matched to a gene: 2. From germline, CDR1 is SGHTA and CDR2 FQGTGA. The CDR3 DNA is TGTGCCAGCAGCTTAGCGGGGGGGAGAGAGACCCAGTACTTC. Amino acid sequence: CASSLAGGRETQYF.

This clone occurred a few times. The chain combines TRBV10-3 with TRBJ2-1; D not certain. V was trimmed by 4 bases and J by 6 bases, leaving 13 bases between them. This CDR3 has 14 residues. Germline loops: CDR1 ENHRY, CDR2 SYGVKD. CDR3 sequence reads: CAISVSPNVNEQFF. The CDR3 DNA follows: TGTGCCATCAGTGTATCCCCGAACGTCAATGAGCAGTTCTTC.

Only a few counts were recorded for this clone. The V and J genes are TRBV7-9 and TRBJ1-6; 10 nucleotides agree with TRBD1. Trimming cost V 6 bases and J 10 bases; bases outside gene matches: 12. The length of the CDR3 is 16 residues. Germline V CDR1 and CDR2: SEHNR, FQNEAQ (reference sequence). The CDR3 DNA is TGTGCCAGCAGGGCTCCGTGGGGGACAGGGGAATCACCCCTCCACTTT. Translated: CASRAPWGTGESPLHF.

The V and J genes are TRBV2 and TRBJ1-1, with 8 bases fitting TRBD1. J lost 4 bases, V lost 5 bases, and 12 bases had no gene match. The CDR3 covers 16 residues. The germline V gene has CDR1 SNHLY and CDR2 FYNNEI. The CDR3 region is CASSLRPGQGATEAFF. Written as DNA, the CDR3 is TGTGCCAGCAGTCTCCGGCCCGGACAGGGTGCCACTGAAGCTTTCTTT.